The 9 T cell receptor beta chains below come from one sample, sequenced in a study of metastatic and nonmetastatic thyroid tumors. Among the patients, none had received any treatment before thyroid surgery. TCRdb re-called the PCR reads with MiXCR. The sample lists about 16,000 clones, less than 30% occurring once. Specimen: tumor tissue. The source of these receptors is a female donor with papillary thyroid cancer or a benign thyroid nodule (not recorded which). Some clones in this sample may be carry-over from other donors' samples.

The chain carries TRBV30 and TRBJ2-1, with 9 bases matching TRBD1. The CDR3 covers 15 residues. CDR1 and CDR2 from the germline V gene are GTSNPN and SVGIG (reference sequence). After removal of 2 bases from V and 6 bases from J, the junction contained 8 bases not matched to a gene. The CDR3 bases are TGTGCCTGGAGTTGCGGGGACAGGGCCCCCAATGAGCAGTTCTTC. Its protein product is CAWSCGDRAPNEQFF.

This clone was seen at least ten times. The chain combines TRBV2 with TRBJ2-4, with D unresolved. Germline CDR1 is SNHLY and CDR2 is FYNNEI. The V and J ends lost 4 bases and 5 bases respectively, with 6 bases between them. The CDR3 loop spans 12 amino acids. The CDR3 region is CASSVRENIQYF. As DNA, the CDR3 is TGTGCCAGCAGTGTACGGGAAAACATTCAGTACTTC.

This clone has ten or more counts. The chain carries TRBV7-9 and TRBJ1-5, with 8 bases matching TRBD1. With 3 bases clipped from V and 3 bases from J, the junction kept 1 base outside the gene matches. The CDR3 has 14 amino acids. CDR1 is SEHNR and CDR2 is FQNEAQ in the germline V gene (reference sequence). The CDR3 sequence is CASSLGQDNQPQHF. Here the CDR3 DNA reads TGTGCCAGCAGCTTGGGACAGGACAATCAGCCCCAGCATTTT.

V usage is TRBV20-1 and J usage is TRBJ1-5; D is unresolved. This CDR3 is 14 amino acids long. The V gene lost 0 bases and the J gene lost 2 bases, with 8 bases spanning the gap. Germline loops: CDR1 DFQATT, CDR2 SNEGSKA (reference sequence). The CDR3 reads CSARDMQGNQPQHF. DNA for the CDR3: TGCAGTGCTAGAGATATGCAGGGCAATCAGCCCCAGCATTTT.

In its sample, this clone was seen a few times. J is TRBJ1-3 and V is TRBV7-2, with D perhaps matching TRBD1 (5 bases). The CDR3 is made up of 15 amino acids. The ends were cut back, 7 bases at V and 1 base at J, with 14 bases in the middle. CDR1 SGHTA and CDR2 FQGNSA come from the germline V gene. CDR3: CASTWGSPSGNTIYF. DNA of the CDR3: TGTGCCAGCACTTGGGGGTCACCTTCTGGAAACACCATATATTTT. The full variable domain, its missing parts supplied by reference TRBV7-2 and TRBJ1-3, is GAGVSQSPSNKVTEKGKDVELRCDPISGHTALYWYRQSLGQGLEFLIYFQGNSAPDKSGLPSDRFSAERTGGSVSTLTIQRTQQEDSAVYLCASTWGSPSGNTIYFGEGSWLTVV.

This clone has only a few counts. This rearrangement joins TRBV12-3 or TRBV12-4 to TRBJ1-4; the D gene is possibly TRBD1 (5 bases). Trimming removed 6 bases from V and 5 bases from J, with 13 bases in between. The CDR3 length is 14 residues. The CDR3 DNA reads TGTGCCAGCAGATCCGACAGTCCGAATGAAAAACTGTTTTTT. Its protein is CASRSDSPNEKLFF.

This clone was counted between two and nine times. This same CDR3 is encoded by further DNA sequences in the sample. The V call is TRBV6-1, the J call TRBJ1-4; TRBD1 matches 8 bases. The J segment lost 7 bases and the V segment lost 4 bases, leaving 5 bases of the junction unmatched. Germline values: CDR1 MNHNS, CDR2 SASEGT. The CDR3 is 14 residues long. The CDR3 DNA follows: TGTGCCAGCAGTGGCAGGGGGCTAGGTGAAAAACTGTTTTTT. It translates to CASSGRGLGEKLFF.

This chain connects TRBV19 to TRBJ2-3, with no clear D. The length of the CDR3 is 13 residues. V was clipped by 7 bases and J by 6 bases, with 14 bases between them. Germline V gene data show CDR1 as LNHDA and CDR2 as SQIVND (reference sequence). CDR3 nucleotide sequence: TGTGCCAGTATCCCCTTGGTAACCGATACGCAGTATTTT. It codes for CASIPLVTDTQYF. The full variable domain, its missing parts supplied by reference TRBV19 and TRBJ2-3, is DGGITQSPKYLFRKEGQNVTLSCEQNLNHDAMYWYRQDPGQGLRLIYYSQIVNDFQKGDIAEGYSVSREKKESFPLTVTSAQKNPTAFYLCASIPLVTDTQYFGPGTRLTVL.

Many counts were recorded for this clone. A much larger clone lies one base from this, so it may be a read error. Other nucleotide sequences in the sample specify the same CDR3. This chain connects TRBV6-4 to TRBJ2-7; D uncertain. Looked up from germline, CDR1 is MRHNA and CDR2 is SNTAGT. CDR3 size: 14 residues. Trimming cost V 6 bases and J 0 bases, with 12 bases left between them. CDR3 region: CASSQAILSYEQYF. In DNA, the CDR3 is TGTGCCAGCAGCCAGGCGATACTCTCCTACGAGCAGTACTTC.